The sequence of this TCR beta chain was determined in a study of blood T cell repertoires in COVID-19. Some clones are missing from TCRdb's copy, which holds only in-frame ones; the method was immunoSEQ multiplex PCR. The profile shows 150,000 to 200,000 clones, 65% to 80% of them singletons. Germline CDR1 reads MNHEY; CDR2 reads SVGAGI. This CDR3 has 15 residues. The V segment lost 7 bases and the J segment 2 bases; nucleotides outside the gene matches: 7. The sample consisted of PBMCs or T cells enriched from blood (not recorded which). This chain connects TRBV6-5 to TRBJ1-5; 8 positions match TRBD1. This sequence was found in a woman aged 50 to 60 with acute COVID-19. The CDR3 here is CASKRPGQGNQPQHF. DNA for the CDR3: TGTGCCAGCAAGAGGCCGGGACAGGGCAATCAGCCCCAGCATTTT.